This entry lists 20 T cell receptor beta chains sequenced from one sample in a study of blood T cell repertoires in COVID-19. This table comes from immunoSEQ multiplex PCR, and its TCRdb copy is limited to in-frame clones, with some not included. The table records over 200,000 clones, 88% of them present only once. Sequencing was performed on peripheral blood. These receptors were obtained from a woman aged 60 to 75 with acute or convalescent COVID-19.

This clone was counted a single time. The chain is built from TRBV5-1 and TRBJ1-3; maybe TRBD1 (6 bases). CDR1 is SGHRS, CDR2 YFSETQ, per germline. The CDR3 totals 17 residues. Trimming left V 3 bases short and J 2 bases short, with 18 bases between. CDR3 amino acids: CASSSGRTDLPGNTIYF. The CDR3, as DNA: TGCGCCAGCAGCTCGGGACGGACAGATTTACCTGGAAACACCATATATTTT.

The chain links TRBV19 to TRBJ1-5; D unclear. Per germline, CDR1 LNHDA and CDR2 SQIVND (reference sequence). V was trimmed by 1 base and J by 4 bases, leaving 11 bases between them. This CDR3 has 15 residues. The CDR3 protein is CASSIVAGSNQPQHF. The CDR3 DNA sequence: TGTGCCAGTAGTATAGTGGCGGGAAGTAATCAGCCCCAGCATTTT.

This chain joins TRBV3-1 (or the pseudogene TRBV3-2) and TRBJ2-7, with TRBD2 matching 10 bases. The CDR3 is 16 residues long. V gave up 4 bases and J gave up 4 bases; unmatched junction bases: 10. Per germline, CDR1 LGHDT and CDR2 YNNKEL (reference sequence). The CDR3 sequence is CASSRPSSGSLYEQYF. The CDR3 coding sequence is TGTGCCAGCAGCCGGCCCTCTAGCGGGAGTTTATACGAGCAGTACTTC.

The chain joins TRBV20-1 to TRBJ1-2; D is ambiguous. CDR1 and CDR2 (germline): DFQATT, SNEGSKA (reference sequence). CDR3 length equals 11 residues. Here the CDR3 DNA reads TGCACCGCCGCGGGGAGCTATGGCTACACCTTC. Translated: CTAAGSYGYTF.

The gene calls are TRBV29-1 and TRBJ1-4; TRBD1 is a possible D gene (5 bases). CDR1 is SQVTM, CDR2 ANQGSEA, per germline. The CDR3 runs 14 residues. Trimming removed 7 bases from V and 7 bases from J, with 19 bases in between. The CDR3 region is CSAGNSGFSEKLFF. CDR3 nucleotide sequence: TGCAGCGCTGGGAATTCAGGGTTTTCTGAAAAACTGTTTTTT.

This rearrangement joins TRBV7-6 to TRBJ2-2, with 8 bases matching TRBD1. The CDR3 extends over 16 amino acids. V was pared by 5 bases and J by 4 bases, with 9 bases of the junction left unmatched. CDR1 is SGHVS and CDR2 is FNYEAQ in the germline V gene. The CDR3 region has the DNA TGTGCCAGCAGCCCCCAGAGACAGGGGCGCACCGGGGAGCTGTTTTTT. It encodes CASSPQRQGRTGELFF.

The chain couples TRBV6-5 to TRBJ1-2; D not resolved. Trimming cost V 5 bases and J 4 bases, with 8 bases left between them. CDR1 and CDR2 (germline): MNHEY, SVGAGI. The CDR3 consists of 12 residues. The CDR3 loop reads CASSRTGYGYTF. The CDR3 DNA follows: TGTGCCAGCAGTCGAACGGGCTATGGCTACACCTTC.

The chain has TRBV2 and TRBJ1-2; D uncertain. The V end lost 6 bases, the J end lost 6 bases, and 11 bases lay between the germline ends. CDR1 is SNHLY, CDR2 FYNNEI, per germline. The CDR3 sequence is 12 residues long. The CDR3 DNA follows: TGTGCCAGCAGCGTTACAATGGATGGCTACACCTTC. Translation gives CASSVTMDGYTF.

As DNA, the CDR3 is TGTGCCAGCAGCTTGGGGACTAGCGTATACAATGAGCAGTTCTTC. It yields the protein CASSLGTSVYNEQFF. The chain recombines TRBV7-9 with TRBJ2-1; TRBD2 aligns across 10 bases. Germline CDR1 reads SEHNR; CDR2 reads FQNEAQ (reference sequence). V shed 3 bases and J 4 bases; nucleotides not matched to a gene: 3. The CDR3 runs to 15 residues.

J is TRBJ2-7 and V is TRBV10-3; D is possibly TRBD2 (5 bases). This CDR3 region has 14 residues. Looked up from germline, CDR1 is ENHRY and CDR2 is SYGVKD. V dropped 5 bases and J dropped 0 bases, with 11 bases sitting between them. CDR3 DNA: TGTGCCATCAGTTCAGAAGGGAGCTCCTACGAGCAGTACTTC. This sequence encodes CAISSEGSSYEQYF.

In DNA form, the CDR3 reads TGTGCCAGCAGCCAAGGAGGTGGATTACATGGGCCCCAGCATTTT. It encodes CASSQGGGLHGPQHF. The V gene is TRBV3-1 (or the pseudogene TRBV3-2), the J gene TRBJ1-5; D is undetermined. V shed 1 base and J shed 9 bases, with 16 bases lying between them. The CDR3 is made up of 15 amino acids. CDR1 and CDR2 (germline): LGHDT, YNNKEL (reference sequence).

The chain is built from TRBV11-2 and TRBJ2-7; 7 bases fit TRBD1. The CDR3 has 14 residues. V shed 2 bases, J shed 4 bases, and the junction held 5 bases outside the gene matches. Germline CDR1 reads SGHAT; CDR2 reads FQNNGV. The CDR3 DNA follows: TGTGCCAGCAGCTTAACGGCACAGGGGTACGAGCAGTACTTC. It yields the protein CASSLTAQGYEQYF. Full variable domain (remainder filled in from reference TRBV11-2 and TRBJ2-7): EAGVAQSPRYKIIEKRQSVAFWCNPISGHATLYWYQQILGQGPKLLIQFQNNGVVDDSQLPKDRFSAERLKGVDSTLKIQPAKLEDSAVYLCASSLTAQGYEQYFGPGTRLTVT.

The chain carries TRBV13 and TRBJ1-3; 9 bases are a match to TRBD1. Looked up from germline, CDR1 is PRHDT and CDR2 is FYEKMQ (reference sequence). This CDR3 contains 15 residues. The V and J ends lost 5 bases and 0 bases, in that order; junction bases with no gene match: 2. The CDR3 here is CASSRDRDSGNTIYF. The CDR3 DNA reads TGTGCCAGCAGCAGGGACAGGGACTCTGGAAACACCATATATTTT.

V and J are TRBV6-5 and TRBJ2-5; perhaps TRBD2 as D (7 bases). Germline-derived CDR1 and CDR2 are MNHEY and SVGAGI. This CDR3 is built from 16 residues. Trimming took off 4 bases at V and 2 bases at J, with 17 bases between the two ends. As DNA, the CDR3 is TGTGCCAGCAGTTCCCCAAGGAGGGGGGGACAAGAGACCCAGTACTTC. Residues: CASSSPRRGGQETQYF.

V gene TRBV6-6 combines with J gene TRBJ1-1; 7 bases are a match to TRBD1. CDR1 and CDR2 (germline): MNHNY, SVGAGI (reference sequence). This CDR3 comprises 14 residues. V was pared by 2 bases and J by 2 bases, with 2 bases of the junction left unmatched. CDR3 protein: CASSYDRVNTEAFF. The CDR3 region has the DNA TGTGCCAGCAGTTACGACAGGGTTAACACTGAAGCTTTCTTT.

The chain employs TRBV2 and TRBJ1-3, with D possibly matching TRBD1 (6 bases). The CDR3 extends over 15 amino acids. In germline, CDR1 is SNHLY, CDR2 FYNNEI. The germline V and J ends were trimmed by 2 bases and 0 bases, with 8 bases remaining between them. The CDR3 coding sequence is TGTGCCAGCAGTGAACGCAGGGGCTCTGGAAACACCATATATTTT. This translates into CASSERRGSGNTIYF.

The V gene is TRBV6-5, the J gene TRBJ1-3; D gene unclear. Trimming cost V 8 bases and J 2 bases, with 10 bases left between them. This CDR3 is 13 amino acids long. Per the germline V gene, CDR1 is MNHEY and CDR2 is SVGAGI. The DNA of the CDR3 is TGTGCCAGCGGCCCAGTCGCTGGAAACACCATATATTTT. The encoded protein is CASGPVAGNTIYF.

The chain is built from TRBV7-2 and TRBJ2-1; a weak D match, TRBD1 (9 bases). This CDR3 comprises 15 residues. V lost 5 bases and J 5 bases, leaving 16 bases between the germline ends. Germline CDR1 SGHTA, CDR2 FQGNSA. The CDR3 sequence: CASSRGGTGNNEQFF. The CDR3 DNA reads TGTGCCAGCAGCCGGGGGGGGACAGGGAACAATGAGCAGTTCTTC.

The rearrangement links TRBV5-1 to TRBJ2-2; D possibly corresponds to TRBD2 (6 bases). The V end was cut by 0 bases, the J end by 6 bases, with 12 bases between. The length of the CDR3 is 15 residues. CDR1 is SGHRS, CDR2 YFSETQ, per germline. The CDR3 region is CASSLGLGGSGELFF. CDR3 bases: TGCGCCAGCAGCTTGGGACTAGGTGGGTCCGGGGAGCTGTTTTTT.

V and J are TRBV3-1 (or the pseudogene TRBV3-2) and TRBJ2-7, with 7 bases aligning to TRBD1. With V trimmed by 3 bases and J by 3 bases, 5 bases remained unmatched. The CDR3 runs to 14 residues. The germline CDR1 and CDR2 sequences are LGHDT and YNNKEL (reference sequence). The CDR3 DNA follows: TGTGCCAGCAGCCAGTTCGGACAGGACTACGAGCAGTACTTC. Its protein product is CASSQFGQDYEQYF.